Sequencing of this TCR beta chain was carried out in a study of T cells of healthy individuals. In TCRdb, the 5' RACE reads were re-called with MiXCR into one record per CDR3 protein. The data hold some 69,000 distinct CDR3 sequences, with around 15% observed a single time. Germline CDR1 SGHNT, CDR2 YYREEE (reference sequence). Trimming pared 1 base from V and 2 bases from J, leaving 12 bases between. This CDR3 has 15 amino acids. The origin of this receptor is a human donor in good health. The chain uses TRBV5-4 and TRBJ2-5; D ambiguous. Here the CDR3 DNA reads TGTGCCAGCAGCTTGAACGTGCCAGGTCAAGAGACCCAGTACTTC. The encoded protein is CASSLNVPGQETQYF. Based on the CDR3 plus reference TRBV5-4 and TRBJ2-5, the full variable domain is ETGVTQSPTHLIKTRGQQVTLRCSSQSGHNTVSWYQQALGQGPQFIFQYYREEENGRGNFPPRFSGLQFPNYSSELNVNALELDDSALYLCASSLNVPGQETQYFGPGTRLLVL.